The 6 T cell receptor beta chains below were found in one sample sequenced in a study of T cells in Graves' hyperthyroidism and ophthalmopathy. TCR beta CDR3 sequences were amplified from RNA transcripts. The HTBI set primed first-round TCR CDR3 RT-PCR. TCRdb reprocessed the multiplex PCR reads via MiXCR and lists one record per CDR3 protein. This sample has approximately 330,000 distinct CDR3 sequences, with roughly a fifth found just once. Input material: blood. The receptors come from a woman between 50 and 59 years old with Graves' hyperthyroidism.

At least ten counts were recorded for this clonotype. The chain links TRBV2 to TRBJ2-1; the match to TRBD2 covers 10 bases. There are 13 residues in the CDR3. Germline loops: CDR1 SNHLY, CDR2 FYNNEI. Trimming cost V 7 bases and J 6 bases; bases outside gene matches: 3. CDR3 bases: TGTGCCAGCACTCTAGCGGGAGTCAATGAGCAGTTCTTC. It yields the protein CASTLAGVNEQFF.

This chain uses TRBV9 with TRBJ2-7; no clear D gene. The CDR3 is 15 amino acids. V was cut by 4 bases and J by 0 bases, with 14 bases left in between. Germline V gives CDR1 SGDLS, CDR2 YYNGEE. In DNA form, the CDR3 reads TGTGCCAGCAGCCCGACTCAGTTGAGCTCCTACGAGCAGTACTTC. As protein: CASSPTQLSSYEQYF.

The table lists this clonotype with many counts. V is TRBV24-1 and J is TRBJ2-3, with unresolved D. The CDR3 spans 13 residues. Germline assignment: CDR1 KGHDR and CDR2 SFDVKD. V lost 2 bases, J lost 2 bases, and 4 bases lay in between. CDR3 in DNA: TGTGCCACCAGTGATTCGAACACAGATACGCAGTATTTT. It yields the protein CATSDSNTDTQYF.

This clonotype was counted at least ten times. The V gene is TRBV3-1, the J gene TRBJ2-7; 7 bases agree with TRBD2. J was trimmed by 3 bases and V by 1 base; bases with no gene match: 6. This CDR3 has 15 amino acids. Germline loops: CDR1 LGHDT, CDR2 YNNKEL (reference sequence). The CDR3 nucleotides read TGTGCCAGCAGCCAAGCACCCGGGACTAACTACGAGCAGTACTTC. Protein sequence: CASSQAPGTNYEQYF.

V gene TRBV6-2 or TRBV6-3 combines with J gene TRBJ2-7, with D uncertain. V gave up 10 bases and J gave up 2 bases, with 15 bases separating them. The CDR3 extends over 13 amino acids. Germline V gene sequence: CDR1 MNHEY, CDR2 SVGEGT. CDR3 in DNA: TGTGCCACCTCCGAAGCTTCTCCCTACGAGCAGTACTTC. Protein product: CATSEASPYEQYF.

The CDR3 DNA follows: TGTGCCAGCAGCTCTTCCGGGACAGGGGGATACACCATATATTTT. Translated: CASSSSGTGGYTIYF. This chain connects TRBV9 to TRBJ1-3; 11 nucleotides align to TRBD1. Germline V gene data show CDR1 as SGDLS and CDR2 as YYNGEE. The length of the CDR3 is 15 residues. V dropped 4 bases and J dropped 8; count of bases not matched to a gene: 8.